This T cell receptor (beta chain) is drawn from a study of blood T cell repertoires in COVID-19 (TCRdb year 2020). As for the study more broadly: The collaborator samples originated in the United States, Italy and Spain and spanned the acute and convalescent phases of COVID-19. The material from the prospective study consisted of cDNA or gDNA derived from T cells, B-cell-depleted T cells, or PBMCs. The dataset comprised deeply sampled blood TCRbeta repertoires from subjects exposed to, actively infected with, or recovered from COVID-19. A freely available public database, intended as a resource for researchers studying the immune response to SARS-CoV-2, is where the repertoires were released. Samples came from the ongoing ImmuneRACE study (first 160 participants) plus 1,254 subjects from 6 global collaborators. The sample metadata nearly always contained a de-identified subject ID, COVID-19 status, age in years and sex. Where HLA class I and class II types were available, the types were taken from metadata supplied by the sample provider, not from assay-based typing. Findings and caveats that apply to the study as a whole: The amount of clinical and demographic metadata varied by source and participant and was provided uncurated.

The germline V gene encodes CDR1 SNHLY and CDR2 FYNNEI. At the junction V is shortened by 2 bases and J by 8 bases; bases outside the gene matches: 8. CDR3 length: 15 amino acids, cysteine to phenylalanine. Left in the record is the CDR3 DNA by itself, 45 bases read in frame from the first base. TCRbeta CDR3 regions were amplified from genomic DNA by means of the immunoSEQ Assay, a bias-controlled multiplex PCR. In the source study's methods: The number of nucleated cells in each sample was estimated by amplification of reference gene primers within the assay. To quantify the absolute abundance of each unique TCRbeta CDR3 rearrangement, sequence reads were collapsed and filtered. For each sample, productive Simpson clonality was calculated as the square root of Simpson's diversity index across productive rearrangements. TCRdb retrieved this table from immuneACCESS and kept in-frame rearrangements only. Not all clones are present; in checked studies, unresolved V genes account for under half, and no reason is known for the remainder. Clonal size and the V and J genes are those of that table, whereas D and trimming came from the DNA. The sample records around 94,000 clones, 70% to 90% of which are singletons. The ten largest clones take up more than 1.5% of the sample.

This clone has a single count. The specificity of this receptor is unknown. No much larger clonotype is one base removed from it; base qualities were not supplied. Collaborating institutions collected whole blood in K2EDTA tubes following their own protocols. For TCRbeta analysis, collaborators shipped samples in one of three forms: frozen whole blood, isolated PBMCs, or DNA extracted from either of those sample types. The sequenced material came from peripheral blood. Recombination joined TRBV2 with TRBJ2-1; a stretch of 8 junction bases matches TRBD2. The clonotype was recovered from a man at least 80 years old with acute or convalescent COVID-19. The DNA sequence is given as TGTGCCAGCAGTGAACTAGCGGGCGCGGGCCATGAGCAGTTCTTC. Translated, it reads CASSELAGAGHEQFF.